Listed below are T cell receptor beta chains from one sample, sequenced in a study of ipilimumab plus nivolumab after autologous stem cell transplantation. Profiling relied on immunoSEQ multiplex PCR, and the TCRdb table lists in-frame clones only, not all of them. The sample has 12,000 or so clones; more than 60% are singletons. The source material was PBMCs, sampled in a trial of ipilimumab plus nivolumab as post-transplant consolidation. These receptors were collected from a male donor with multiple myeloma. Each CDR3 is given with its conserved first and last residue. D genes are given only for firm matches. Clone size appears in some rows only: once, few, many, or a class for an expanded clone.

v_gene	d_gene	j_gene	abundance	CDR3aa	CDR3nt
TRBV20-1	-	TRBJ1-2	-	CSATGSYGYTF	TGCAGTGCCACAGGGAGCTATGGCTACACCTTC
TRBV4-1	-	TRBJ2-2	-	CASSLGWTAQALTGELFF	TGCGCCAGCAGCCTCGGGTGGACAGCTCAAGCTCTCACCGGGGAGCTGTTTTTT
TRBV5-1	TRBD1	TRBJ2-7	-	CASSLAMGQGVYEQYF	TGCGCCAGCAGCTTGGCCATGGGACAGGGGGTCTACGAGCAGTACTTC
TRBV6-5	TRBD2	TRBJ2-1	-	CASSYGAGEYNEQFF	TGTGCCAGCAGTTACGGGGCGGGGGAGTACAATGAGCAGTTCTTC
TRBV7-8	-	TRBJ1-1	-	CASSFTGQDAFF	TGTGCCAGCAGCTTCACGGGGCAAGACGCTTTCTTT
TRBV4-2	-	TRBJ1-1	-	CASSQDPGASTEAFF	TGTGCCAGCAGCCAAGACCCGGGCGCGAGCACTGAAGCTTTCTTT
TRBV12-5	-	TRBJ1-2	-	CASVPGTGYFGIANYGYTF	TGTGCTAGTGTCCCGGGTACAGGGTATTTTGGAATCGCTAACTATGGCTACACCTTC
TRBV2	-	TRBJ1-1	-	CASSSTITEAFF	TGTGCCAGCAGCTCGACAATCACTGAAGCTTTCTTT
TRBV4-1	-	TRBJ2-3	-	CASSRLSRQASRADTQYF	TGCGCCAGCAGCCGACTTTCCAGACAGGCGAGCAGGGCAGATACGCAGTATTTT
TRBV2	-	TRBJ2-1	-	CASSAGTPAYNEQFF	TGTGCCAGCAGTGCCGGGACACCCGCCTACAATGAGCAGTTCTTC
TRBV19	TRBD2	TRBJ2-3	-	CASSIGLAGNTQYF	TGTGCCAGTAGTATTGGGCTAGCGGGGAATACGCAGTATTTT
TRBV7-2	-	TRBJ1-2	-	CASSLSPNGYTF	TGTGCCAGCAGCTTATCCCCGAATGGCTACACCTTC
TRBV2	-	TRBJ2-5	-	CASSRRETQYF	TGTGCCAGCAGCCGAAGGGAGACCCAGTACTTC
TRBV10-3	-	TRBJ1-4	-	CAISESVNEKLFF	TGTGCCATCAGTGAGTCCGTAAATGAAAAACTGTTTTTT
TRBV7-3	TRBD2	TRBJ2-1	-	CASSLSGGSDEQFF	TGTGCCAGCAGCTTGAGCGGGGGGAGCGATGAGCAGTTCTTC
TRBV9	-	TRBJ1-6	-	CASSGTGNSPLHF	TGTGCCAGCAGCGGGACGGGGAATTCACCCCTCCACTTT
TRBV7-3	TRBD1	TRBJ2-7	-	CASSIDGTGAYEQYF	TGTGCCAGCAGCATAGATGGGACAGGGGCGTACGAGCAGTACTTC
TRBV19	-	TRBJ1-2	-	CASSISTGRAVYGYTF	TGTGCCAGTAGTATCTCCACCGGAAGGGCGGTCTATGGCTACACCTTC
TRBV6-1	TRBD1	TRBJ2-7	-	CASSDRDRGNEQYF	TGTGCCAGCAGTGATCGGGACAGGGGTAACGAGCAGTACTTC
TRBV7-9	-	TRBJ1-2	-	CASSSSRPINYGYTF	TGTGCCAGCAGCTCATCCCGACCGATAAACTATGGCTACACCTTC
TRBV10-3	-	TRBJ2-2	-	CASTGGPTNTGELFF	TGTGCCTCCACCGGGGGGCCGACGAACACCGGAGAGCTGTTTTTT
TRBV15	-	TRBJ2-1	-	CATSRVGYGEQFF	TGTGCCACCAGCAGAGTCGGTTATGGTGAGCAGTTCTTC
TRBV11-2	-	TRBJ2-2	-	CASSPHFQQNTGELFF	TGTGCCAGCAGCCCCCACTTTCAACAGAACACCGGGGAGCTGTTTTTT
TRBV10-3	-	TRBJ2-7	once	CASRGGTYEQYF	TGTGCCAGCAGAGGGGGGACCTACGAGCAGTACTTC
TRBV5-6	-	TRBJ1-1	few	CASSFGRLNTEAFF	TGTGCCAGCAGCTTCGGCAGACTGAACACTGAAGCTTTCTTT
TRBV7-3	-	TRBJ2-2	-	CASSYRGLANTGELFF	TGTGCCAGCAGCTACCGCGGCCTGGCGAACACCGGGGAGCTGTTTTTT
TRBV15	-	TRBJ1-3	-	CATSRGPGLRGNTIYF	TGTGCCACCAGCAGGGGCCCGGGATTGCGTGGGAACACCATATATTTT
TRBV28	-	TRBJ2-7	-	CASSLTNSFWNF	TGTGCCAGCAGTTTAACTAACAGCTTTTGGAACTTC
TRBV6-6	-	TRBJ2-3	-	CASTALSNTQYF	TGTGCCAGCACCGCGCTTTCGAATACGCAGTATTTT
TRBV6-1	TRBD1	TRBJ2-2	-	CASSGTGVLNTGELFF	TGTGCCAGCAGTGGGACAGGGGTGTTGAACACCGGGGAGCTGTTTTTT
TRBV7-9	-	TRBJ2-7	-	CASSFSYEQYF	TGTGCCAGCAGCTTCTCCTACGAGCAGTACTTC
TRBV10-3	-	TRBJ2-1	-	CAISESSGRGSYNEQFF	TGTGCCATCAGTGAGTCGAGTGGGCGGGGCTCCTACAATGAGCAGTTCTTC
TRBV2	TRBD1	TRBJ2-7	-	CASSAGQGAYEQYF	TGTGCCAGCAGCGCGGGACAGGGGGCCTACGAGCAGTACTTC
TRBV2	-	TRBJ2-1	-	CASSDYRAPYNEQFF	TGTGCCAGCAGTGACTACAGGGCCCCCTACAATGAGCAGTTCTTC
TRBV21-1	-	TRBJ1-2	-	CASSEDLIREIWTRTNYGYTF	TGTGCCAGCAGCGAAGATCTCATACGGGAAATCTGGACAAGAACTAACTATGGCTACACCTTC